These T cell receptor beta chains were read from a single sample in a study of a mutant IDH1 vaccine in newly diagnosed glioma. Some clones are missing from TCRdb's copy, which holds only in-frame ones; the method was immunoSEQ multiplex PCR. The sample holds 50,000 to 70,000 clones; 87% are singletons and the top ten take roughly 1.4%. Their target antigens are unknown. Sample: PBMCs, taken from a glioma patient whose treatment included an IDH1 peptide vaccine. These receptors were obtained from a man aged 35-49 years with glioma. CDR3s include the opening cysteine and the closing phenylalanine or tryptophan. Each record gives: J gene, clone size, D gene, V gene, CDR3 DNA, CDR3 protein. D genes are given only for firm matches. For some rows the clone size is stated as once, few or many, or as a class when expanded; others skip it.

j_call: TRBJ2-7
clone_size: .
d_call: .
v_call: TRBV6-6
cdr3_nt: TGTGCCAGCGGGCAGGGGTCCTCCGAGCAGTACTTC
cdr3_aa: CASGQGSSEQYF

j_call: TRBJ2-7
clone_size: .
d_call: TRBD1
v_call: TRBV10-1
cdr3_nt: TGCGCCAGTTTGGGACAGTCAAGCGAGCAGTACTTC
cdr3_aa: CASLGQSSEQYF

j_call: TRBJ2-2
clone_size: .
d_call: TRBD1
v_call: TRBV7-3
cdr3_nt: TGTGCCAGCCGCGGACAGGGCTATACCGGGGAGCTGTTTTTT
cdr3_aa: CASRGQGYTGELFF

j_call: TRBJ2-5
clone_size: .
d_call: .
v_call: TRBV10-3
cdr3_nt: TGTGCCATCAGTGAGTCGAGGGAACGGGACGAGACCCAGTACTTC
cdr3_aa: CAISESRERDETQYF

j_call: TRBJ1-2
clone_size: .
d_call: TRBD1
v_call: TRBV7-9
cdr3_nt: TGTGCCAGCAGCCCAACAGGGGACTATGGCTACACCTTC
cdr3_aa: CASSPTGDYGYTF

j_call: TRBJ2-7
clone_size: .
d_call: .
v_call: TRBV4-1
cdr3_nt: TGCGCCAGCAGCCAAGCGGACGTCTACGAGCAGTACTTC
cdr3_aa: CASSQADVYEQYF

j_call: TRBJ1-1
clone_size: .
d_call: TRBD1
v_call: TRBV2
cdr3_nt: TGTGCCAGCAGGGAACCGGGACAGCCTTTCTTT
cdr3_aa: CASREPGQPFF

j_call: TRBJ1-2
clone_size: .
d_call: TRBD1
v_call: TRBV29-1
cdr3_nt: TGCAGCGTTGAAAGAGGGGGCGCAATGCTCTACACCTTC
cdr3_aa: CSVERGGAMLYTF

j_call: TRBJ1-3
clone_size: .
d_call: .
v_call: TRBV5-6
cdr3_nt: TGTGCCACCCAGACAGGTATTGGAAACACCATATATTTT
cdr3_aa: CATQTGIGNTIYF

j_call: TRBJ1-2
clone_size: once
d_call: .
v_call: TRBV5-4
cdr3_nt: TGTGCCAGCAGCTTGGCCTACGACTATGGCTACACCTTC
cdr3_aa: CASSLAYDYGYTF